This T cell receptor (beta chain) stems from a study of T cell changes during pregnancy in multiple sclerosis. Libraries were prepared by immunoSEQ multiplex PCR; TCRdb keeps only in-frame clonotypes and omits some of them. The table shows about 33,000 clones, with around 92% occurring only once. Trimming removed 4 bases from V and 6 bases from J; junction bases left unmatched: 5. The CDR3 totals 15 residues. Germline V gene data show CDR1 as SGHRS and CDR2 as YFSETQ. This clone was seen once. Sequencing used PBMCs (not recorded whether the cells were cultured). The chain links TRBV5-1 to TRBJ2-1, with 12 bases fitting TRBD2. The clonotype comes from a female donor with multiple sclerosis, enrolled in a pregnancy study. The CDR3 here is CASSPPSGRANEQFF. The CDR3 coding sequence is TGCGCCAGCAGCCCCCCTAGCGGGAGGGCCAATGAGCAGTTCTTC.